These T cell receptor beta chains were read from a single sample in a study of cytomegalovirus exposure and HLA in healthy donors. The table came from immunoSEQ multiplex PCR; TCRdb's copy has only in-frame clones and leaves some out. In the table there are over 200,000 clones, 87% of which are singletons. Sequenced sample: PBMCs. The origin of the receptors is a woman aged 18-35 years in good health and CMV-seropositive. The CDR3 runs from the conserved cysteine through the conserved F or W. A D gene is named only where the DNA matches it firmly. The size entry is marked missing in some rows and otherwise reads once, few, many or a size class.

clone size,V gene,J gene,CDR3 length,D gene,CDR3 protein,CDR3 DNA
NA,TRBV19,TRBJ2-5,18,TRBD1,CASSPERDRAPRRETQYF,TGTGCCAGTAGTCCTGAAAGGGACAGGGCCCCCCGGAGAGAGACCCAGTACTTC
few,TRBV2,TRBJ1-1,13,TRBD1,CASSQGENTEAFF,TGTGCCAGCAGTCAGGGGGAGAACACTGAAGCTTTCTTT
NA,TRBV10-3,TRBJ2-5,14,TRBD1,CAISPGQGQETQYF,TGTGCCATCAGTCCAGGACAGGGCCAAGAGACCCAGTACTTC
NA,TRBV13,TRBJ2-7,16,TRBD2,CASSLGLAGVNNEQYF,TGTGCCAGCAGCTTAGGCCTTGCGGGAGTTAATAACGAGCAGTACTTC
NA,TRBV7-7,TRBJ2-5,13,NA,CASSLAQSETQYF,TGTGCTAGCAGCTTAGCGCAGTCGGAGACCCAGTACTTC
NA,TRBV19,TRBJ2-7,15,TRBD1,CASSIGDSSSYEQYF,TGTGCCAGTAGTATAGGGGACAGTTCTTCCTACGAGCAGTACTTC
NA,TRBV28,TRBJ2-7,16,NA,CASSSLEAMSSYEQYF,TGTGCCAGCAGTTCCCTGGAGGCCATGAGCTCCTACGAGCAGTACTTC
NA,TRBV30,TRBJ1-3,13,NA,CAWQQERGNTIYF,TGTGCCTGGCAACAAGAAAGAGGAAACACCATATATTTT
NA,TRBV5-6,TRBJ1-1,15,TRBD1,CASSLRVQGGTEAFF,TGTGCCAGCAGCTTGAGAGTACAGGGGGGAACTGAAGCTTTCTTT
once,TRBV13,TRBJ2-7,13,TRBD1,CASSPGQGGEQYF,TGTGCCAGCAGCCCCGGACAGGGGGGCGAGCAGTACTTC
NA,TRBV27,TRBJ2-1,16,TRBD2,CASSLVGTRLYNEQFF,TGTGCCAGCAGTTTAGTAGGGACTAGACTCTACAATGAGCAGTTCTTC
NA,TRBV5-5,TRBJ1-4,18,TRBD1,CASSFTGGRVATNEKLFF,TGTGCCAGCAGCTTTACAGGGGGCCGGGTTGCAACTAATGAAAAACTGTTTTTT
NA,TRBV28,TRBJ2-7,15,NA,CASSTPEGVLYEQYF,TGTGCCAGCAGTACCCCCGAAGGAGTTCTCTACGAGCAGTACTTC
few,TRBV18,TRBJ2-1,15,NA,CASSPSQGSYNEQFF,TGTGCCAGCTCACCTTCCCAGGGGTCCTACAATGAGCAGTTCTTC
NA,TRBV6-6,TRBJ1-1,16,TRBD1,CASSPFRDRADTEAFF,TGTGCCAGCAGTCCGTTCCGGGACAGGGCGGACACTGAAGCTTTCTTT
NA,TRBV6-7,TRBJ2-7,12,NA,CASTWGAYEQYF,TGTGCCAGCACCTGGGGGGCCTACGAGCAGTACTTC
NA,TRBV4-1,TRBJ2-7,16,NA,CASSQVGSDSWYEQYF,TGCGCCAGCAGCCAAGTCGGTTCCGATTCTTGGTACGAGCAGTACTTC
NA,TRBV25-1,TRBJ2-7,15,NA,CASSPRAQGSHEQYF,TGTGCCAGCAGTCCCAGGGCTCAGGGAAGCCACGAGCAGTACTTC
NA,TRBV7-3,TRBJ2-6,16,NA,CASSLRGGTGANVLTF,TGTGCCAGCAGCTTGAGGGGGGGAACTGGGGCCAACGTCCTGACTTTC
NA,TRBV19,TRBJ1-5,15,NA,CASKEQLYSNQPQHF,TGTGCCAGTAAGGAACAGCTCTATAGCAATCAGCCCCAGCATTTT
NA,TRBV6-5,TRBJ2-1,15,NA,CASRTGYSSYNEQFF,TGTGCCAGCAGAACAGGGTATAGCTCCTACAATGAGCAGTTCTTC
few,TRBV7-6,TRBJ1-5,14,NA,CASSLRGGNQPQHF,TGTGCCAGCAGCCTAAGGGGCGGCAATCAGCCCCAGCATTTT
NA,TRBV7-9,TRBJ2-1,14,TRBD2,CASSGRGSYNEQFF,TGTGCCAGCAGCGGGAGGGGATCCTACAATGAGCAGTTCTTC
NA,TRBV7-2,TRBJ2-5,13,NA,CASSPTVRGTQYF,TGTGCCAGCAGCCCGACAGTTAGGGGGACCCAGTACTTC
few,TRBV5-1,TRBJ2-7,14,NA,CASRGGGSSYEQYF,TGCGCCAGCAGAGGGGGGGGGAGCTCCTACGAGCAGTACTTC
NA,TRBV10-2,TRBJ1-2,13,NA,CASSEWADYGYTF,TGCGCCAGCAGTGAGTGGGCAGACTATGGCTACACCTTC
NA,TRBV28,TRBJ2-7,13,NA,CASSLSRDYEQYF,TGTGCCAGCAGTCTTAGCAGGGACTACGAGCAGTACTTC
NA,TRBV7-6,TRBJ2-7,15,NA,CASSLHGHGHYEQYF,TGTGCCAGCAGCTTACATGGACACGGACACTACGAGCAGTACTTC
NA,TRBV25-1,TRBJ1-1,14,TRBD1,CASSPILWTGYAFF,TGTGCCAGCAGTCCTATCCTCTGGACAGGGTATGCTTTCTTT
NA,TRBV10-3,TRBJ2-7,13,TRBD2,CAIKGLAIYEQYF,TGTGCCATCAAGGGACTAGCAATTTACGAGCAGTACTTC
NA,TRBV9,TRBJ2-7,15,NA,CASSVEGGVSYEQYF,TGTGCCAGCAGCGTAGAAGGCGGGGTCTCCTACGAGCAGTACTTC
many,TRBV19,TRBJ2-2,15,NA,CASSTQGVYGGELFF,TGTGCCAGTAGTACACAGGGAGTATATGGCGGGGAGCTGTTTTTT
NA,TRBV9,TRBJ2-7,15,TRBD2,CASSVGLADSYEQYF,TGTGCCAGCAGCGTAGGCCTAGCGGATTCCTACGAGCAGTACTTC
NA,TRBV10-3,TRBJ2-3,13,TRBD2,CAIRAGGPDTQYF,TGTGCCATCAGGGCGGGAGGGCCAGATACGCAGTATTTT
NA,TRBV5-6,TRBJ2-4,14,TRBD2,CASSRGLGGDIQYF,TGTGCCAGCAGCCGTGGGTTGGGAGGGGACATTCAGTACTTC
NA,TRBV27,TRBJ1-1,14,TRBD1,CASSLQGAGTEAFF,TGTGCCAGCAGTTTACAGGGGGCAGGCACTGAAGCTTTCTTT
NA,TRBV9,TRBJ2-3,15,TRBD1,CASSRWTGSTDTQYF,TGTGCCAGCAGCCGCTGGACAGGGAGCACAGATACGCAGTATTTT
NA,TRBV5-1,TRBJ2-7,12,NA,CASSLEPYEQYF,TGCGCCAGCAGCTTGGAGCCCTACGAGCAGTACTTC
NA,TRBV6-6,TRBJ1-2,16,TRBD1,CASSHIPGQGVYGYTF,TGTGCCAGCAGCCACATACCGGGACAGGGAGTATATGGCTACACCTTC
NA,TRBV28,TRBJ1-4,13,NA,CASSTGTNEKLFF,TGTGCCAGCAGTACAGGAACTAATGAAAAACTGTTTTTT
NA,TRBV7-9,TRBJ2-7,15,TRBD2,CASSLGEGGIAEQYF,TGTGCCAGCAGCTTAGGGGAGGGAGGGATTGCCGAGCAGTACTTC
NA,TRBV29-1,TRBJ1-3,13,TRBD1,CSARTGSGNTIYF,TGCAGCGCCCGGACAGGCTCTGGAAACACCATATATTTT
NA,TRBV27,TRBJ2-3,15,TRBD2,CASSLLAGGTDTQYF,TGTGCCAGCAGTTTATTAGCGGGAGGTACAGATACGCAGTATTTT
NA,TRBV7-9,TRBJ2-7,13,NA,CASSQEASWEQYF,TGTGCCAGCAGCCAAGAGGCCAGTTGGGAGCAGTACTTC
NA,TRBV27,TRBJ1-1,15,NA,CASSLGAGMNTEAFF,TGTGCCAGCAGTTTAGGGGCAGGCATGAACACTGAAGCTTTCTTT
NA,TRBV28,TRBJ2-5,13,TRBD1,CASSSGQEETQYF,TGTGCCAGCAGCTCGGGACAGGAAGAGACCCAGTACTTC
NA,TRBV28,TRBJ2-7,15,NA,CASSFAPGTPYEQYF,TGTGCCAGCAGTTTCGCCCCCGGGACACCCTACGAGCAGTACTTC
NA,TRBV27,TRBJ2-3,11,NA,CASSPSDTQYF,TGTGCCAGCAGTCCATCAGATACGCAGTATTTT
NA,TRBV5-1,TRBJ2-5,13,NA,CASSGAAGETQYF,TGCGCCAGCAGCGGAGCGGCGGGAGAGACCCAGTACTTC